These 21 T cell receptor beta chains originate from one sample sequenced in a study of identical twins. TCRdb ran MiXCR on the 5' RACE reads and lists one entry per CDR3 protein. The table includes hundreds of thousands of distinct CDR3 sequences, around an eighth detected once. Separately, the same data were catalogued under a study of yellow fever vaccine responses in identical twins.

Sequencing used CD8+ T cells sorted from blood. These receptors came from a woman in her late teens or twenties in good health.

A few counts support this clonotype. The chain employs TRBV20-1 and TRBJ2-1, with no clear D. The V gene's germline CDR1 is DFQATT and CDR2 SNEGSKA (reference sequence). The CDR3 runs 17 residues. V lost 0 bases to trimming and J lost 1 base, with 16 bases between them. The CDR3 DNA reads TGCAGTGCTAGAGATCTCGAAGCGAGCGTATCCTACAATGAGCAGTTCTTC. Translated: CSARDLEASVSYNEQFF.

The DNA for the CDR3 is TGTGCCAGCAGCTGGACGGATAGCAATCAGCCCCAGCATTTT. Its translation is CASSWTDSNQPQHF. The chain carries TRBV2 and TRBJ1-5; no reliable D call. V was shortened by 6 bases and J by 0 bases, with 9 bases between the two germline ends. This CDR3 contains 14 residues. The germline gives CDR1 SNHLY, CDR2 FYNNEI.

This clonotype has a handful of counts. J is TRBJ2-7 and V is TRBV12-3 or TRBV12-4; D tentatively fits TRBD1 or TRBD2 (5 bases each). With 2 bases removed from V and 6 bases from J, the gap between germline ends came to 14 bases. The CDR3 spans 14 residues. CDR3 region: CASSLSPGTAEQYF. The CDR3 DNA reads TGTGCCAGCAGTTTAAGTCCCGGGACGGCCGAGCAGTACTTC.

This clonotype was seen a handful of times. This chain joins TRBV28 and TRBJ2-1; no reliable D call. The CDR3 runs 16 residues. Per the germline V gene, CDR1 is MDHEN and CDR2 is SYDVKM. V lost 4 bases, J lost 5 bases, and 18 bases lay in between. CDR3 sequence (DNA): TGTGCCAGCAGTTCCGGCTGGCGCCCCTTTGACAATGAGCAGTTCTTC. As protein: CASSSGWRPFDNEQFF.

CDR3 coding DNA: TGCAGTGCCAGCCACGCAAGGCGGGGTCCCACAGATACGCAGTATTTT. It specifies CSASHARRGPTDTQYF. The chain combines TRBV20-1 with TRBJ2-3; D might be TRBD2 (6 bases). The CDR3 has 16 amino acids. V was clipped by 6 bases and J by 2 bases, with 21 bases between them. Germline CDR1 and CDR2: DFQATT and SNEGSKA (reference sequence).

Notes on this clonotype: A read error may account for a junction end that differs from germline. The chain joins TRBV3-1 to TRBJ1-6; D is possibly TRBD1 (6 bases). CDR1 LGHDT and CDR2 YNNKEL come from the germline V gene (reference sequence). CDR3 length: 19 amino acids. CDR3 bases: TGTGCCTGCAGCCAACCCACGGCAGGACAGAGACTTTATAATTCACCCCTCCACTTT. Protein: CACSQPTAGQRLYNSPLHF.

This clonotype was detected many times. The chain employs TRBV2 and TRBJ2-1, with 8 bases aligning to TRBD2. CDR3 length equals 15 residues. V lost 3 bases to trimming and J lost 3 bases; unmatched junction nucleotides: 4. Germline V gene lookup returns CDR1 SNHLY and CDR2 FYNNEI. The CDR3, as DNA: TGTGCCAGCAGTGAGGAGCGGGGGAACTACAATGAGCAGTTCTTC. As protein: CASSEERGNYNEQFF.

This clonotype turned up a few times. J is TRBJ2-1 and V is TRBV11-3; 10 nucleotides agree with TRBD2. Trimming at V came to 6 bases and at J to 6 bases, leaving 5 bases not matched to a gene. CDR3 length: 14 residues. Per germline, CDR1 SGHNT and CDR2 YENEEA. DNA of the CDR3: TGTGCCAGCAGAGCGGGGGGGAGAGTCAATGAGCAGTTCTTC. Its translation: CASRAGGRVNEQFF.

The rearrangement joins TRBV28 to TRBJ2-7; TRBD1 matches at 7 bases. The CDR3 sequence is 16 residues long. Germline V gene lookup returns CDR1 MDHEN and CDR2 SYDVKM. The junction had 18 bases not matched to a gene; V was cut back by 6 bases and J by 7 bases. CDR3 loop: CASSWTGGGPLEEQYF. DNA of the CDR3: TGTGCCAGCAGCTGGACAGGCGGCGGACCACTTGAGGAGCAGTACTTC.

This clonotype was detected only a few times. The chain joins TRBV7-9 to TRBJ2-1, with TRBD2 matching over 10 bases. V lost 5 bases, J lost 7 bases, and 8 bases stayed unmatched. Germline CDR1 is SEHNR and CDR2 is FQNEAQ (reference sequence). The CDR3 contains 15 residues. The CDR3 spells CASSPVGLANNEQFF. The CDR3 nucleotides read TGTGCCAGCAGCCCAGTGGGACTAGCGAATAATGAGCAGTTCTTC.

The chain uses TRBV7-9 and TRBJ2-1; TRBD2 matches 7 bases. CDR1 is SEHNR and CDR2 is FQNEAQ in the germline V gene (reference sequence). The CDR3 runs 14 residues. V shed 1 base, J shed 9 bases, and the junction held 6 bases outside the gene matches. The CDR3 DNA follows: TGTGCCAGCAGCTTAGGTGGACTAGAGGTTGAGCAGTTCTTC. Encoded protein: CASSLGGLEVEQFF.

This clonotype was picked up a small number of times. The J gene is TRBJ2-1, the V gene TRBV11-1; possible D gene TRBD2, 5 bases. The CDR3 is made up of 15 amino acids. V was pared by 4 bases and J by 5 bases, with 15 bases between. Germline CDR1 SGHAT, CDR2 FQDESV (reference sequence). As DNA, the CDR3 is TGTGCCAGCAGCTACATAGCGTTTTCCCACAATGAGCAGTTCTTC. Its translation: CASSYIAFSHNEQFF.

This clonotype appeared a few times. The chain uses TRBV4-2 and TRBJ2-1; D call uncertain. V was pared by 1 base and J by 0 bases, with 7 bases between. The CDR3 covers 15 residues. Germline-derived CDR1 and CDR2 are LGHNA and YNFKEQ. This CDR3 is CASSQVSSSYNEQFF. CDR3 bases: TGTGCCAGCAGCCAAGTTTCGAGCTCCTACAATGAGCAGTTCTTC.

This chain uses TRBV7-9 with TRBJ1-1; D ambiguous. The CDR3 contains 13 residues. Germline V gene lookup returns CDR1 SEHNR and CDR2 FQNEAQ (reference sequence). V shed 7 bases and J shed 1 base, with 10 bases lying between them. The CDR3 protein is CASKPRKNTEAFF. CDR3 DNA sequence: TGTGCCAGCAAACCCCGGAAGAACACTGAAGCTTTCTTT. Together with reference TRBV7-9 and TRBJ1-1, the CDR3 gives the full variable domain: DTGVSQNPRHKITKRGQNVTFRCDPISEHNRLYWYRQTLGQGPEFLTYFQNEAQLEKSRLLSDRFSAERPKGSFSTLEIQRTEQGDSAMYLCASKPRKNTEAFFGQGTRLTVV.

This clonotype was detected a few times. The V call is TRBV19, the J call TRBJ2-7; possibly TRBD2 for D (5 bases). The CDR3 covers 14 residues. Looked up from germline, CDR1 is LNHDA and CDR2 is SQIVND (reference sequence). The V and J ends lost 5 bases and 1 base respectively, with 12 bases between them. CDR3 sequence reads: CASSPFSGSYEQYF. Here the CDR3 DNA reads TGTGCCAGTAGTCCCTTTTCGGGATCCTACGAGCAGTACTTC.

The J gene is TRBJ1-1, the V gene TRBV28; D perhaps matches TRBD1 (6 bases). This CDR3 has 12 amino acids. Germline CDR1 reads MDHEN; CDR2 reads SYDVKM. V gave up 9 bases and J gave up 4 bases, with 12 bases separating them. The CDR3 DNA follows: TGTGCCAGTACCAGGGGTTCCACTGAAGCTTTCTTT. It specifies CASTRGSTEAFF.

The V call is TRBV11-2, the J call TRBJ2-3; D is unresolved. V lost 0 bases, J lost 6 bases, and 7 bases lay in between. Germline V gene sequence: CDR1 SGHAT, CDR2 FQNNGV. This CDR3 has 13 residues. The DNA of the CDR3 is TGTGCCAGCAGCTTAGAGGCCTCTGATACGCAGTATTTT. Encoded protein: CASSLEASDTQYF.

The gene calls are TRBV27 and TRBJ2-1, with 7 bases aligning to TRBD1. Unmatched junction bases numbered 8, after V lost 6 bases and J lost 3 bases. Germline V lookup: CDR1 MNHEY, CDR2 SMNVEV (reference sequence). The CDR3 sequence is 15 residues long. This CDR3 is CASRLDRAFYNEQFF. The CDR3 DNA reads TGTGCCAGCAGACTCGACAGGGCATTCTACAATGAGCAGTTCTTC.

V usage is TRBV6-4 and J usage is TRBJ2-1; no reliable D call. The germline CDR1 and CDR2 sequences are MRHNA and SNTAGT. V shed 6 bases and J shed 5 bases, with 8 bases lying between them. The CDR3 loop spans 12 amino acids. The CDR3 sequence: CASSNRDNEQFF. The CDR3 DNA reads TGTGCCAGCAGCAACAGAGACAATGAGCAGTTCTTC.

This clonotype occurred a few times. The V gene is TRBV28, the J gene TRBJ2-6; unclear D gene. The ends were cut back, 1 base at V and 0 bases at J, with 7 bases in the middle. This CDR3 spans 16 amino acids. Germline V gives CDR1 MDHEN, CDR2 SYDVKM. CDR3 nucleotides: TGTGCCAGCAGTTTATATGGCTTCTCTGGGGCCAACGTCCTGACTTTC. Its protein product is CASSLYGFSGANVLTF. Full variable domain (remainder filled in from reference TRBV28 and TRBJ2-6): DVKVTQSSRYLVKRTGEKVFLECVQDMDHENMFWYRQDPGLGLRLIYFSYDVKMKEKGDIPEGYSVSREKKERFSLILESASTNQTSMYLCASSLYGFSGANVLTFGAGSRLTVL.

This clonotype was counted only a few times. This chain joins TRBV7-6 and TRBJ2-3, with 9 bases fitting TRBD2. Germline V gene sequence: CDR1 SGHVS, CDR2 FNYEAQ. J was trimmed by 5 bases and V by 3 bases; bases with no gene match: 9. This CDR3 is 16 amino acids long. The CDR3 spells CASSLLGASGKDTQYF. CDR3 DNA: TGTGCCAGCAGCTTGCTTGGGGCTAGCGGGAAAGATACGCAGTATTTT.